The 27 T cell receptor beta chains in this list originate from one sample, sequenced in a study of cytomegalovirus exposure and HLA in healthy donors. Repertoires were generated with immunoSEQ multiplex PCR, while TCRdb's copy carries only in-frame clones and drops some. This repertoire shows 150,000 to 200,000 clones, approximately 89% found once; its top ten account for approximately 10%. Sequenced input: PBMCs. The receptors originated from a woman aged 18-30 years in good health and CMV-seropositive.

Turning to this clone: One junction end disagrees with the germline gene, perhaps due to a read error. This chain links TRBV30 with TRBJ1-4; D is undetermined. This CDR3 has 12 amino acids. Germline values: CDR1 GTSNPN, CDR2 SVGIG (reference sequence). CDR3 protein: CAWSVTYEKLFF. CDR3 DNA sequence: TGTGCCTGGTCCGTAACTTATGAAAAACTGTTTTTT.

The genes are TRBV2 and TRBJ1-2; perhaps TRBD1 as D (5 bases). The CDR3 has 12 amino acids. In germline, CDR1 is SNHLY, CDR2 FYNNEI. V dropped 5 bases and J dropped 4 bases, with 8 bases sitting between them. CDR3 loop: CASSKTGYGYTF. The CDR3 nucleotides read TGTGCCAGCAGTAAAACAGGCTATGGCTACACCTTC.

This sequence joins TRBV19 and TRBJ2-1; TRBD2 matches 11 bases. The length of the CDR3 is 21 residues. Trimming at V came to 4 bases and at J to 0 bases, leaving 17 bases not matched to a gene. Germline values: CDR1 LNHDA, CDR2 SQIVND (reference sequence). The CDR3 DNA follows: TGTGCCAGTAGTACCCCTTTTAGGACTAGCGGGCCACGGAGCTCCTACAATGAGCAGTTCTTC. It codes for CASSTPFRTSGPRSSYNEQFF.

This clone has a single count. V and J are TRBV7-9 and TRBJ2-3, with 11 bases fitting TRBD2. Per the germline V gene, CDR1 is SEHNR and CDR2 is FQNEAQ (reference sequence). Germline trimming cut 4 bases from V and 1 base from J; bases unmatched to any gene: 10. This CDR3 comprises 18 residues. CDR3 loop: CASSSTSGTSEGTDTQYF. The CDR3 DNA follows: TGTGCCAGCAGCTCGACTAGCGGGACATCAGAAGGCACAGATACGCAGTATTTT.

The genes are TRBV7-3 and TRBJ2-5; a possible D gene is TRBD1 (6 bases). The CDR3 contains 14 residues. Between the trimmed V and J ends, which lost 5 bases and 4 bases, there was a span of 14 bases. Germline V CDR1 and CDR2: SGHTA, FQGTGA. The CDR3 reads CASSPPGARETQYF. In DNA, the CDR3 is TGTGCCAGCAGCCCCCCAGGGGCCAGAGAGACCCAGTACTTC.

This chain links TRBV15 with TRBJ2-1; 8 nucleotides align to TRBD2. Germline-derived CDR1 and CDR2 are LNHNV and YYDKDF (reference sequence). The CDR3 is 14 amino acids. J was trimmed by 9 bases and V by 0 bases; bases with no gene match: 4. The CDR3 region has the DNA TGTGCCACCAGCAGAGACCGGGAGGGGGGTGAGCAGTTCTTC. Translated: CATSRDREGGEQFF.

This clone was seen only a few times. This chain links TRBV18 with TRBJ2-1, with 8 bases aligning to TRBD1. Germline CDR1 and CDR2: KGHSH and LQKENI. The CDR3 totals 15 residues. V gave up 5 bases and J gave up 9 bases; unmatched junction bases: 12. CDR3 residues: CASSRLQGARGEQFF. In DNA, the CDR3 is TGTGCCAGCTCAAGGTTGCAGGGGGCGCGGGGTGAGCAGTTCTTC.

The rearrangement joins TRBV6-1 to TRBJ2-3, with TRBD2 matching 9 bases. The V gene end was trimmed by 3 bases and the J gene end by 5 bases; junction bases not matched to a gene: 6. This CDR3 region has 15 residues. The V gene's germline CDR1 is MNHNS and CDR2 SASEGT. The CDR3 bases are TGTGCCAGCAGTGATCTAGCGGGGAAGGTAGATACGCAGTATTTT. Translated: CASSDLAGKVDTQYF.

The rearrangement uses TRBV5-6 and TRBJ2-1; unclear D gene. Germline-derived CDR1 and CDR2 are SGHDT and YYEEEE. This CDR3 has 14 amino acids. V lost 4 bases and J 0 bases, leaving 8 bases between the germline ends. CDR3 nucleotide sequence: TGTGCCAGCAGCCTTTTTAGCTCCTACAATGAGCAGTTCTTC. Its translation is CASSLFSSYNEQFF.

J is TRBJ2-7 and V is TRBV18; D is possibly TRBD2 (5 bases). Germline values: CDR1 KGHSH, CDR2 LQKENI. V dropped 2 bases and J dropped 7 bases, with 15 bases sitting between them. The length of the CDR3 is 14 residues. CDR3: CASSPEGQSREQYF. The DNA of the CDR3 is TGTGCCAGCTCACCAGAGGGTCAGTCAAGAGAGCAGTACTTC.

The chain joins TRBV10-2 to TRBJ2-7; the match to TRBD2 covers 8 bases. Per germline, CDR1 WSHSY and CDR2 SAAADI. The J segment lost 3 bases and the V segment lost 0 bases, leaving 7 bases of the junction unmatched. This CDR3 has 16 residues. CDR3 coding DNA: TGCGCCAGCAGTGAGTCGCGGGCTAGCGGGCTCTACGAGCAGTACTTC. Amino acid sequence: CASSESRASGLYEQYF.

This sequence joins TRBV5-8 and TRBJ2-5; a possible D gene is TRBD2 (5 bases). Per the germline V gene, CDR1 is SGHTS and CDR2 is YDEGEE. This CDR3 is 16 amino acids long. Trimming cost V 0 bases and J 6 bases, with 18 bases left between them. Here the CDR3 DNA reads TGTGCCAGCAGCTTGGCAGGACTGGGAATAGTGAAGACCCAGTACTTC. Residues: CASSLAGLGIVKTQYF.

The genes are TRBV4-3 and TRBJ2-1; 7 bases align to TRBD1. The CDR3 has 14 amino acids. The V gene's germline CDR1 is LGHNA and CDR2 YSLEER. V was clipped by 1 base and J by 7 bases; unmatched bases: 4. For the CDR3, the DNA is TGCGCCAGCAGCCAAGTAGGACAGGTAAATGAGCAGTTCTTC. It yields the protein CASSQVGQVNEQFF.

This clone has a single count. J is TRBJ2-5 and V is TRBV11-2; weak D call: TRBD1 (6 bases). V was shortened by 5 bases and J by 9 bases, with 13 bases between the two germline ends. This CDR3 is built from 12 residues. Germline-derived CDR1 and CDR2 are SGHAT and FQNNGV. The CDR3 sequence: CASSQQGTAQYF. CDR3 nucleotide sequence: TGTGCCAGCAGCCAACAGGGTACGGCCCAGTACTTC.

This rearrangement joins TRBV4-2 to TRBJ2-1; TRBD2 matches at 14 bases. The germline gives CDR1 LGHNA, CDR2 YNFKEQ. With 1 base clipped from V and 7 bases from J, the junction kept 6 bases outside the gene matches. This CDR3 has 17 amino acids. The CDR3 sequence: CASSQGSGLAGGNEQFF. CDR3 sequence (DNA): TGTGCCAGCAGCCAAGGGAGCGGACTAGCGGGGGGTAATGAGCAGTTCTTC.

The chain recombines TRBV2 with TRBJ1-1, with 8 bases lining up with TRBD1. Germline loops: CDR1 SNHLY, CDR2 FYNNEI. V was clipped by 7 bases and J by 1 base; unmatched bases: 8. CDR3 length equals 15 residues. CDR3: CASIVSTGGNTEAFF. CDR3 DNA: TGTGCCAGCATCGTCAGTACAGGGGGGAACACTGAAGCTTTCTTT.

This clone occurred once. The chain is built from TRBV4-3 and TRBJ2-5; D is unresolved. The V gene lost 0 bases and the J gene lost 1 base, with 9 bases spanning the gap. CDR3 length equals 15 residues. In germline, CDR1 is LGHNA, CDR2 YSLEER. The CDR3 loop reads CASSQDGLRQETQYF. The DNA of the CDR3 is TGCGCCAGCAGCCAAGATGGGCTTCGCCAAGAGACCCAGTACTTC.

CDR3 in amino acids: CASVSGTPLNEQFF. DNA of the CDR3: TGTGCCAGTGTATCCGGGACTCCGCTCAATGAGCAGTTCTTC. This chain uses TRBV19 with TRBJ2-1; weak D call: TRBD2 (6 bases). The CDR3 sequence is 14 residues long. Germline V gene data show CDR1 as LNHDA and CDR2 as SQIVND (reference sequence). Trimming shortened V by 8 bases and J by 6 bases, and 17 bases separated the two germline ends.

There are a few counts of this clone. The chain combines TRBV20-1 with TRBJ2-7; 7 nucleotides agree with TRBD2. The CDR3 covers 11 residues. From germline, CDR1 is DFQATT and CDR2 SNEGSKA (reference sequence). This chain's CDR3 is CSRRGGGEQYF. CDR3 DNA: TGCAGCCGGCGGGGCGGGGGTGAGCAGTACTTC.

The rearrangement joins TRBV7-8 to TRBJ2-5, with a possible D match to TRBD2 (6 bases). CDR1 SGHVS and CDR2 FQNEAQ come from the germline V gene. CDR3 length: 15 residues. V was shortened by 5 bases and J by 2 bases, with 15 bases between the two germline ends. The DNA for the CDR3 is TGTGCCAGCAGCCTCTATAGCGGCCTACAAGAGACCCAGTACTTC. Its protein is CASSLYSGLQETQYF.

CDR3 region: CASYDSLNTF. The DNA for the CDR3 is TGTGCCAGCTACGACAGCCTAAACACCTTC. This sequence joins TRBV21-1 and TRBJ1-2; the table's D call, TRBD1, was not checked against the DNA. TRBV21-1 is a pseudogene. The CDR3 has 10 amino acids.

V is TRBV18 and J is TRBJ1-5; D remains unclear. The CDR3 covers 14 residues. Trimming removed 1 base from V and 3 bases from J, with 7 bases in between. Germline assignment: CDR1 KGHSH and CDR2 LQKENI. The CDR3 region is CASSPRPVNQPQHF. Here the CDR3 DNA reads TGTGCCAGCTCACCACGGCCAGTCAATCAGCCCCAGCATTTT.

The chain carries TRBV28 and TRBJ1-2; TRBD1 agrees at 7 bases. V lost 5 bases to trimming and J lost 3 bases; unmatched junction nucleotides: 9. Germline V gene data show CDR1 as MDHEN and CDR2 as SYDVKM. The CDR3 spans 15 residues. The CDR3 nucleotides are TGTGCCAGCAGTCCACGGGACAGACGGTACTATGGCTACACCTTC. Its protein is CASSPRDRRYYGYTF.

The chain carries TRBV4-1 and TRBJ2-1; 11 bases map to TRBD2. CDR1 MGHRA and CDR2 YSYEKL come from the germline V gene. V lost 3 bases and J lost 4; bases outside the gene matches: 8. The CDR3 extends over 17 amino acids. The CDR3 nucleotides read TGCGCCAGCAGCCATGGGACTAGCGGAGCTAGTTACAATGAGCAGTTCTTC. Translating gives CASSHGTSGASYNEQFF.

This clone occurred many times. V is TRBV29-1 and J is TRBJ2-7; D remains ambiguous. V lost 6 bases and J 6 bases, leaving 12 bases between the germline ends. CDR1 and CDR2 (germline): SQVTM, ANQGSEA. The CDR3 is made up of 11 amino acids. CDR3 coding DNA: TGCAGCGTAGCCCGGAGTGGCGAGCAGTACTTC. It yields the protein CSVARSGEQYF.

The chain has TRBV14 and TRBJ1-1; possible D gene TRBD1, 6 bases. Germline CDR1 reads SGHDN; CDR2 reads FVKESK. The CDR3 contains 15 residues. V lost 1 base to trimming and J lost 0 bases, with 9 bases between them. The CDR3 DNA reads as TGTGCCAGCAGCCAAGGGACAGTAATGAACACTGAAGCTTTCTTT. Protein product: CASSQGTVMNTEAFF.

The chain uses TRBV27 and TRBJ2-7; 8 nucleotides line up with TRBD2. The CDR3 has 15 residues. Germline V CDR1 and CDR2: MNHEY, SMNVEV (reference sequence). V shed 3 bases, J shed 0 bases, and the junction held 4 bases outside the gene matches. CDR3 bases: TGTGCCAGCAGTTTCGGACTAGCAGACTCCTACGAGCAGTACTTC. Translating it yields CASSFGLADSYEQYF.